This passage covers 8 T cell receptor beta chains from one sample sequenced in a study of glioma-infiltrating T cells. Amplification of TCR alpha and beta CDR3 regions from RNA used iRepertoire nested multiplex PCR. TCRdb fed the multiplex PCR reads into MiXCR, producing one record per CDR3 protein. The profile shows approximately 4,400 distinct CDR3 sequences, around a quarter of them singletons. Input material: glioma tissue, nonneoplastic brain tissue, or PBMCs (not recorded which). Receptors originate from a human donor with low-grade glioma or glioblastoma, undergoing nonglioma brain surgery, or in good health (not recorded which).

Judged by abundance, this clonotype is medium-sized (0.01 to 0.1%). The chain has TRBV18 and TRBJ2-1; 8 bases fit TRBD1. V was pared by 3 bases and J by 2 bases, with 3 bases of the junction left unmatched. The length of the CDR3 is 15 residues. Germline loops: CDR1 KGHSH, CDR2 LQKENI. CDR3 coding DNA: TGTGCCAGCTCACCCGACAGGGGAGCCTACAATGAGCAGTTCTTC. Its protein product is CASSPDRGAYNEQFF. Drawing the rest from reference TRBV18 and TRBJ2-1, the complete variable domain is NAGVMQNPRHLVRRRGQEARLRCSPMKGHSHVYWYRQLPEEGLKFMVYLQKENIIDESGMPKERFSAEFPKEGPSILRIQQVVRGDSAAYFCASSPDRGAYNEQFFGPGTRLTVL.

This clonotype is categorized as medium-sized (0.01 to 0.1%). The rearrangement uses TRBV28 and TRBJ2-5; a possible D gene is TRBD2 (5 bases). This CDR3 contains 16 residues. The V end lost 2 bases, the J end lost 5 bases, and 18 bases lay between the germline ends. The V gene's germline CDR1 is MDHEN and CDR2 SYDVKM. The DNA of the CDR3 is TGTGCCAGCAGTTTAGCCTTAACTAGTAATAGCGAGACCCAGTACTTC. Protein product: CASSLALTSNSETQYF.

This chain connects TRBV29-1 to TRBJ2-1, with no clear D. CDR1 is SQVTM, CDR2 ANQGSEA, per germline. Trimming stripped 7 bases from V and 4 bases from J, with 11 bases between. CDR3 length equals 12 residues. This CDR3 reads CSARTDYNEQFF. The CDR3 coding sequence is TGCAGCGCCAGGACGGATTACAATGAGCAGTTCTTC.

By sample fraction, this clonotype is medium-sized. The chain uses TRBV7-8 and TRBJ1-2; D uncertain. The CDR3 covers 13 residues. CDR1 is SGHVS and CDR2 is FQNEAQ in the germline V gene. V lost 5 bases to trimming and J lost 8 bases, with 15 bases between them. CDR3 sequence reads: CASSPDRREGYTF. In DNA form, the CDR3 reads TGTGCCAGCAGCCCTGACCGGAGGGAAGGCTACACCTTC.

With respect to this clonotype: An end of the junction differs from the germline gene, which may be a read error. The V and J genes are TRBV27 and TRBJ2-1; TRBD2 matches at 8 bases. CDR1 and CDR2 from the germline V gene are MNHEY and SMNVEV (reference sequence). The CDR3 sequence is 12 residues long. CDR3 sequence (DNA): TGTGCCAGCAGTCTAACGGGAGGGACGCCGCTCTTC. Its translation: CASSLTGGTPLF.

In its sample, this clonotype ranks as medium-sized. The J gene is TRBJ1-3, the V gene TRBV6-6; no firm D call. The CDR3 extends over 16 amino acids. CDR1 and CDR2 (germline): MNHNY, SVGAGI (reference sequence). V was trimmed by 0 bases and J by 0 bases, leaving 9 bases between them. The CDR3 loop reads CASSYSGKLSGNTIYF. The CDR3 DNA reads TGTGCCAGCAGTTACTCTGGGAAGCTCTCTGGAAACACCATATATTTT.

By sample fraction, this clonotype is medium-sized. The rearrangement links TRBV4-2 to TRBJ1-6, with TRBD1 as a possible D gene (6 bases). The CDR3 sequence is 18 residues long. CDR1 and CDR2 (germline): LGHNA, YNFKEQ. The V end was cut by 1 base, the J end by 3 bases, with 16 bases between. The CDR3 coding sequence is TGTGCCAGCAGCCAAGTCCCACCCGGGGACAACTATAATTCACCCCTCCACTTT. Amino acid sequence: CASSQVPPGDNYNSPLHF.

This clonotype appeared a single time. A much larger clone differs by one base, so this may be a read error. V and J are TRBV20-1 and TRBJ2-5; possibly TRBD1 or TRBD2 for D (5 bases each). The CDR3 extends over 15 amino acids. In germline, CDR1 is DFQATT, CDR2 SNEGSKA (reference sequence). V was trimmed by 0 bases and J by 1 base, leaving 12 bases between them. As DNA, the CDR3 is TGCAGTGCTAGAGACATTGGGGACCGCCAAGAGACCCAGTACTTC. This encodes CSARDIGDRQETQYF.